The 23 T cell receptor beta chains given below trace back to one sample, sequenced in a study of blood T cells in healthy people across ages. Through a sample-barcoded 5' primer and a J-beta primer mix, a second PCR was run for roughly 6 to 11 cycles. Each CDR3 protein is one row after TCRdb ran MiXCR on the 5' RACE reads. The sample includes hundreds of thousands of distinct CDR3 sequences, roughly 58% of them seen just once. Sequencing input: blood. The source of these receptors is a man between 60 and 75 years old in good health.

The chain uses TRBV10-3 and TRBJ1-5; D may be TRBD1 (6 bases). Deletions cut 0 bases from V and 4 bases from J, with 16 bases between. Germline V lookup: CDR1 ENHRY, CDR2 SYGVKD. The CDR3 loop spans 17 amino acids. The CDR3 DNA sequence: TGTGCCATCAGTGAGTCGTTGGGGGGCGCGGGGAATCAGCCCCAGCATTTT. It encodes CAISESLGGAGNQPQHF.

The CDR3 region has the DNA TGTGCCAGCAGCTCTAGCACTACAGGGAACACTGAAGCTTTCTTT. Its protein is CASSSSTTGNTEAFF. The J gene is TRBJ1-1, the V gene TRBV7-8, with D perhaps matching TRBD1 (5 bases). This CDR3 spans 15 amino acids. V was clipped by 4 bases and J by 1 base, with 13 bases between them. Germline CDR1 SGHVS, CDR2 FQNEAQ. The full variable domain, with the rest looked up from reference TRBV7-8 and TRBJ1-1, is GAGVSQSPRYKVAKRGQDVALRCDPISGHVSLFWYQQALGQGPEFLTYFQNEAQLDKSGLPSDRFFAERPEGSVSTLKIQRTQQEDSAVYLCASSSSTTGNTEAFFGQGTRLTVV.

The J gene is TRBJ2-7, the V gene TRBV12-3 or TRBV12-4, with TRBD2 matching 7 bases. V trimming: 6 bases; J trimming: 3 bases; junction bases outside the gene matches: 8. The CDR3 is 14 amino acids. DNA for the CDR3: TGTGCCAGCAGCCCTCCCGGGGGGTTCTACGAGCAGTACTTC. Its translation is CASSPPGGFYEQYF.

V gene TRBV29-1 combines with J gene TRBJ1-2; D perhaps matches TRBD1 (6 bases). CDR1 is SQVTM and CDR2 is ANQGSEA in the germline V gene. The CDR3 extends over 12 amino acids. Trimming stripped 7 bases from V and 4 bases from J, with 13 bases between. CDR3 sequence: CSAEDRAYGYTF. CDR3 sequence (DNA): TGCAGCGCTGAGGACAGAGCCTATGGCTACACCTTC.

J is TRBJ2-3 and V is TRBV29-1, with D possibly being TRBD1 (5 bases). The V end lost 4 bases, the J end lost 0 bases, and 11 bases lay between the germline ends. The CDR3 spans 14 residues. Germline V gene sequence: CDR1 SQVTM, CDR2 ANQGSEA. CDR3 sequence reads: CSVGVGHSTDTQYF. The CDR3 DNA reads TGCAGCGTTGGAGTCGGACACAGCACAGATACGCAGTATTTT.

This chain links TRBV5-1 with TRBJ2-5; 15 bases are a match to TRBD2. Germline-derived CDR1 and CDR2 are SGHRS and YFSETQ. V lost 4 bases, J lost 7 bases, and 5 bases stayed unmatched. This CDR3 comprises 15 residues. CDR3 loop: CASSPGTSGGWTQYF. CDR3 in DNA: TGCGCCAGCAGCCCCGGGACTAGCGGGGGGTGGACCCAGTACTTC.

The chain carries TRBV10-2 and TRBJ2-3; D is unresolved. The V end lost 11 bases, the J end lost 6 bases, and 12 bases lay between the germline ends. The germline V gene encodes CDR1 WSHSY and CDR2 SAAADI. CDR3 size: 11 residues. CDR3 protein: CAVEPSDTQYF. The CDR3 DNA reads TGCGCCGTAGAGCCTTCCGATACGCAGTATTTT.

The CDR3 nucleotides are TGCAGCGTTGCCTTCAGGGGTAACACTGAAGCTTTCTTT. Translating gives CSVAFRGNTEAFF. The chain links TRBV29-1 to TRBJ1-1, with a possible D match to TRBD1 (6 bases). CDR1 and CDR2 (germline): SQVTM, ANQGSEA. The CDR3 extends over 13 amino acids. Trimming pared 4 bases from V and 2 bases from J, leaving 11 bases between. The full variable domain, completed using reference TRBV29-1 and TRBJ1-1, is SAVISQKPSRDICQRGTSLTIQCQVDSQVTMMFWYRQQPGQSLTLIATANQGSEATYESGFVIDKFPISRPNLTFSTLTVSNMSPEDSSIYLCSVAFRGNTEAFFGQGTRLTVV.

This chain links TRBV4-2 with TRBJ2-1, with 10 positions matching TRBD2. Per the germline V gene, CDR1 is LGHNA and CDR2 is YNFKEQ. Trimming took 0 bases from V and 1 from J; bases not matched to a gene: 12. The length of the CDR3 is 20 residues. The CDR3 region is CASSQEWLAGDPTSYNEQFF. CDR3 DNA sequence: TGTGCCAGCAGCCAAGAATGGCTAGCGGGGGACCCAACTTCCTACAATGAGCAGTTCTTC.

This chain joins TRBV6-5 and TRBJ2-7; perhaps TRBD1 as D (5 bases). This CDR3 spans 14 amino acids. Trimming removed 2 bases at V and 4 bases at J, with 12 bases between. Germline V gene sequence: CDR1 MNHEY, CDR2 SVGAGI. The CDR3 DNA reads as TGTGCCAGCAGTTACGGGGCAGGAGCTTACGAGCAGTACTTC. Protein: CASSYGAGAYEQYF.

The chain has TRBV11-2 and TRBJ1-5; D gene unclear. The CDR3 length is 14 residues. Trimming removed 6 bases from V and 0 bases from J, with 9 bases in between. The germline V gene encodes CDR1 SGHAT and CDR2 FQNNGV. The CDR3 loop reads CASSQGFSNQPQHF. DNA for the CDR3: TGTGCCAGCAGTCAAGGGTTTAGCAATCAGCCCCAGCATTTT.

This clonotype occurred a few times. This rearrangement joins TRBV20-1 to TRBJ2-4; no reliable D call. Trimming shortened V by 1 base and J by 5 bases, and 3 bases separated the two germline ends. The CDR3 covers 11 residues. CDR1 is DFQATT, CDR2 SNEGSKA, per germline (reference sequence). The CDR3, as DNA: TGCAGTGCTAGAGGCCAAAACATTCAGTACTTC. This codes for CSARGQNIQYF.

Of note for this clonotype: A junction end diverges from the germline sequence, so it may reflect a read error. The rearrangement uses TRBV4-2 and TRBJ2-3, with no clear D. CDR3 size: 13 residues. CDR1 is LGHNA, CDR2 YNFKEQ, per germline. CDR3 sequence reads: CASRSTGTDTRYF. In DNA form, the CDR3 reads TGTGCCAGCAGATCGACGGGCACAGATACGCGGTATTTT.

The J gene is TRBJ1-2, the V gene TRBV28; 9 bases map to TRBD1. The CDR3 loop spans 15 amino acids. Germline CDR1 MDHEN, CDR2 SYDVKM. V lost 7 bases, J lost 2 bases, and 8 bases stayed unmatched. DNA of the CDR3: TGTGCCAGCACCTTTATCGGACAGGGGAACTATGGCTACACCTTC. Its translation: CASTFIGQGNYGYTF.

This clonotype was observed a handful of times. The CDR3 sequence: CASSVDALAADTQYF. CDR3 in DNA: TGTGCCAGCAGCGTAGATGCACTAGCGGCAGATACGCAGTATTTT. The V and J genes are TRBV9 and TRBJ2-3; 8 bases line up with TRBD2. This CDR3 is 15 amino acids long. Germline trimming cut 0 bases from V and 4 bases from J; bases unmatched to any gene: 4. Germline values: CDR1 SGDLS, CDR2 YYNGEE.

Only a few counts were recorded for this clonotype. V gene TRBV5-5 combines with J gene TRBJ1-4; D gene uncertain. CDR1 is SGHKS and CDR2 is YYEKEE in the germline V gene (reference sequence). CDR3 length equals 16 residues. Deletions cut 1 base from V and 3 bases from J, with 13 bases between. The CDR3 coding sequence is TGTGCCAGCAGCTTGAACATAGGGAGTTCTAATGAAAAACTGTTTTTT. It encodes CASSLNIGSSNEKLFF.

The V call is TRBV20-1, the J call TRBJ2-2; possibly TRBD2 for D (7 bases). The CDR3 contains 15 residues. From germline, CDR1 is DFQATT and CDR2 SNEGSKA (reference sequence). The ends were cut back, 6 bases at V and 0 bases at J, with 14 bases in the middle. The CDR3 is CSAPRGGTNTGELFF. CDR3 in DNA: TGCAGTGCACCAAGGGGGGGAACGAACACCGGGGAGCTGTTTTTT.

The chain has TRBV12-3 or TRBV12-4 and TRBJ2-7; TRBD2 might be the D (6 bases). Trimming removed 5 bases at V and 0 bases at J, with 14 bases between. The CDR3 extends over 15 amino acids. CDR3 loop: CASSNPQGLSYEQYF. CDR3 DNA sequence: TGTGCCAGCAGTAATCCCCAGGGACTCTCCTACGAGCAGTACTTC.

The rearrangement joins TRBV6-6 to TRBJ2-7; TRBD1 agrees at 11 bases. J was trimmed by 3 bases and V by 5 bases; bases with no gene match: 6. The CDR3 is 15 amino acids. Germline V gene data show CDR1 as MNHNY and CDR2 as SVGAGI (reference sequence). The CDR3 reads CASSPGTGGHYEQYF. The CDR3 DNA sequence: TGTGCCAGCAGTCCCGGGACAGGGGGGCACTACGAGCAGTACTTC.

The sample holds a few counts of this clonotype. The genes are TRBV10-3 and TRBJ2-7; TRBD1 agrees at 10 bases. This CDR3 is 16 amino acids long. Trimming at V came to 4 bases and at J to 1 base, leaving 7 bases not matched to a gene. Germline V gene lookup returns CDR1 ENHRY and CDR2 SYGVKD. CDR3 sequence: CAISASPGQGSYEQYF. The CDR3 DNA reads TGTGCCATCAGTGCCAGCCCGGGACAGGGGTCCTACGAGCAGTACTTC.

This chain links TRBV20-1 with TRBJ1-2; D not certain. V shed 1 base and J shed 4 bases, with 10 bases lying between them. This CDR3 has 13 residues. The germline V gene encodes CDR1 DFQATT and CDR2 SNEGSKA (reference sequence). For the CDR3, the DNA is TGCAGTGCTAGAGTTAAGGAAGGCTATGGCTACACCTTC. Protein: CSARVKEGYGYTF.

V usage is TRBV7-6 and J usage is TRBJ1-1; unclear D gene. In germline, CDR1 is SGHVS, CDR2 FNYEAQ. V was clipped by 7 bases and J by 0 bases, with 15 bases between them. CDR3 length: 15 residues. The CDR3 protein is CASTMEGNMNTEAFF. Written as DNA, the CDR3 is TGTGCCAGCACCATGGAAGGCAACATGAACACTGAAGCTTTCTTT.

This rearrangement joins TRBV20-1 to TRBJ2-5, with unresolved D. This CDR3 is 13 amino acids long. Per germline, CDR1 DFQATT and CDR2 SNEGSKA (reference sequence). Trimming stripped 3 bases from V and 2 bases from J, with 10 bases between. In DNA form, the CDR3 reads TGCAGTGCTAGCTCGTTTCCTCAAGAGACCCAGTACTTC. This translates into CSASSFPQETQYF.